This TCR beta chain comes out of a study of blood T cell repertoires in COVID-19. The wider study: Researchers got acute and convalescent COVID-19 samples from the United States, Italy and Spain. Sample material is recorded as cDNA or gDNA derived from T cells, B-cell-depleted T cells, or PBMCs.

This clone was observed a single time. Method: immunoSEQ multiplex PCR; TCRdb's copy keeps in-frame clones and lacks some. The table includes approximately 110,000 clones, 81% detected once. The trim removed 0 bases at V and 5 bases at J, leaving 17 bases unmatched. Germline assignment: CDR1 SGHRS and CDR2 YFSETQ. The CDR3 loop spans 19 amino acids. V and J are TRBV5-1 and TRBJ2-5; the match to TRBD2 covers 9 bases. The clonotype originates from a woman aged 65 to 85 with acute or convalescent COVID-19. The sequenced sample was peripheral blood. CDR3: CASSLGRREGLMGFETQYF. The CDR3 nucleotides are TGCGCCAGCAGCTTGGGTCGGCGGGAGGGCCTAATGGGGTTTGAGACCCAGTACTTC.